One and the same sample provided the 7 T cell receptor beta chains below, sequenced in a study of T cell repertoires in cytomegalovirus infection. For these receptors, no antigen is known. TCRdb ran MiXCR on the reads and lists one entry per CDR3 protein. Here the sample spans some 940,000 distinct CDR3 sequences, around 31% being singletons. Source: cultured CD8+ T cells from PBMCs, taken from culture after CMV antigen stimulation. These TCRs come from a human donor in good health (CMV status not recorded). Some clones in this sample may be carry-over from other donors' samples.

The chain couples TRBV7-9 to TRBJ1-2; TRBD1 aligns across 7 bases. The CDR3 loop spans 15 amino acids. The germline V gene has CDR1 SEHNR and CDR2 FQNEAQ (reference sequence). The V segment lost 0 bases and the J segment 5 bases; nucleotides outside the gene matches: 6. The CDR3, as DNA: TGTGCCAGCAGCTTAGCCCAGACAGGGAAATATGGCTACACCTTC. It encodes CASSLAQTGKYGYTF.

The gene calls are TRBV14 and TRBJ2-3; D remains ambiguous. The CDR3 has 17 amino acids. Trimming stripped 4 bases from V and 2 bases from J, with 19 bases between. CDR1 is SGHDN and CDR2 is FVKESK in the germline V gene. The CDR3 DNA sequence: TGTGCCAGCAGCCCCCTCGATGGCGGCTTCTACACAGATACGCAGTATTTT. Translation: CASSPLDGGFYTDTQYF.

J is TRBJ2-1 and V is TRBV12-3 or TRBV12-4, with 13 bases matching TRBD2. V lost 6 bases to trimming and J lost 8 bases; unmatched junction nucleotides: 7. This CDR3 is 15 amino acids long. This CDR3 is CASSQLAGGRYEQFF. The CDR3 nucleotides are TGTGCCAGCAGCCAACTAGCGGGGGGGCGTTATGAGCAGTTCTTC.

The gene calls are TRBV9 and TRBJ1-5; the D gene is possibly TRBD1 (5 bases). Trimming shortened V by 4 bases and J by 3 bases, and 17 bases separated the two germline ends. The CDR3 runs 16 residues. The germline gives CDR1 SGDLS, CDR2 YYNGEE. The CDR3 region has the DNA TGTGCCAGCAGCCCCACGGGGGGGGTGAACAATCAGCCCCAGCATTTT. It is translated as CASSPTGGVNNQPQHF.

This clonotype has just a few counts. The rearrangement uses TRBV7-3 and TRBJ2-5; TRBD1 might be the D (6 bases). Germline V CDR1 and CDR2: SGHTA, FQGTGA. The ends were cut back, 5 bases at V and 2 bases at J, with 18 bases in the middle. The CDR3 runs to 16 residues. CDR3 bases: TGTGCCAGCAGCCCGTGGGGACAATCGAGACAAGAGACCCAGTACTTC. It encodes CASSPWGQSRQETQYF.

As to this clonotype: This may come from a read error, since a much larger clone is one base off. V and J are TRBV7-8 and TRBJ2-3, with D perhaps TRBD1 (7 bases). The CDR3 has 13 amino acids. Germline V lookup: CDR1 SGHVS, CDR2 FQNEAQ. CDR3 nucleotides: TGTGTCAGCAGCGGGTACAGGGGCGATACGCAGTATTTT. Amino acids: CVSSGYRGDTQYF.

The CDR3 reads CASSSGQPSRHEKLFF. DNA for the CDR3: TGTGCCAGCAGCTCGGGACAACCAAGCAGACATGAAAAACTGTTTTTT. The rearrangement joins TRBV7-6 to TRBJ1-4, with a possible D match to TRBD1 (6 bases). CDR1 and CDR2 from the germline V gene are SGHVS and FNYEAQ. The CDR3 has 16 residues. The germline V and J ends were trimmed by 4 bases and 6 bases, with 18 bases remaining between them.